One and the same sample provided the 26 T cell receptor beta chains below, sequenced in a study of cytomegalovirus exposure and HLA in healthy donors. PCR employed 60 Vbeta and 13 Jbeta primers. TCRdb's copy holds only in-frame clones and misses some; the assay was immunoSEQ multiplex PCR. The sample records about 160,000 clones, 55% to 80% being singletons. The material sequenced was PBMCs. The receptors come from a woman under 30 in good health and CMV-seropositive.

DNA of the CDR3: TGCGCCAGCAGCTTGGGGGACTCGACTTGGAGTTACGAGCAGTACTTC. The encoded protein is CASSLGDSTWSYEQYF. J is TRBJ2-7 and V is TRBV5-1; TRBD2 might be the D (6 bases). The CDR3 runs 16 residues. CDR1 is SGHRS, CDR2 YFSETQ, per germline. The ends were cut back, 0 bases at V and 4 bases at J, with 17 bases in the middle.

The CDR3 nucleotides are TGTGCCAGCAGCGGCCTCGGGGCGGGGGGCACTGAAGCTTTCTTT. It codes for CASSGLGAGGTEAFF. The chain joins TRBV2 to TRBJ1-1; tentatively, D is TRBD1 (5 bases). Germline values: CDR1 SNHLY, CDR2 FYNNEI. V lost 6 bases and J lost 4, with 18 bases in between. This CDR3 spans 15 amino acids. The variable domain in full, completed from reference TRBV2 and TRBJ1-1, reads EPEVTQTPSHQVTQMGQEVILRCVPISNHLYFYWYRQILGQKVEFLVSFYNNEISEKSEIFDDQFSVERPDGSNFTLKIRSTKLEDSAMYFCASSGLGAGGTEAFFGQGTRLTVV.

The J gene is TRBJ2-3, the V gene TRBV4-1; a weak D match, TRBD2 (6 bases). The CDR3 sequence is 16 residues long. Between the trimmed V and J ends, which lost 4 bases and 3 bases, there was a span of 17 bases. From germline, CDR1 is MGHRA and CDR2 YSYEKL. CDR3 in amino acids: CASSLLPGVQTDTQYF. DNA of the CDR3: TGCGCCAGCAGCCTCCTGCCGGGGGTACAGACAGATACGCAGTATTTT.

This clone was counted a few times. The gene calls are TRBV7-2 and TRBJ2-1; D possibly corresponds to TRBD2 (7 bases). In germline, CDR1 is SGHTA, CDR2 FQGNSA. V lost 0 bases, J lost 7 bases, and 13 bases lay in between. This CDR3 spans 15 amino acids. This chain's CDR3 is CASSLAGGPRNEQFF. DNA for the CDR3: TGTGCCAGCAGCTTAGCGGGGGGGCCTCGAAATGAGCAGTTCTTC.

The chain has TRBV19 and TRBJ1-5, with TRBD1 matching 11 bases. The V gene's germline CDR1 is LNHDA and CDR2 SQIVND (reference sequence). The CDR3 extends over 15 amino acids. V lost 9 bases and J lost 4; bases outside the gene matches: 8. The DNA of the CDR3 is TGTGCCAGCCGGACAGGGGGCCCAGGGAATCAGCCCCAGCATTTT. Protein: CASRTGGPGNQPQHF.

V and J are TRBV7-2 and TRBJ2-1; maybe TRBD2 (6 bases). From germline, CDR1 is SGHTA and CDR2 FQGNSA. The V end was cut by 1 base, the J end by 9 bases, with 10 bases between. The CDR3 loop spans 13 amino acids. CDR3 sequence reads: CASSLDVGSEQFF. In DNA, the CDR3 is TGTGCCAGCAGCTTAGACGTCGGGAGTGAGCAGTTCTTC.

This chain connects TRBV5-6 to TRBJ1-2; 8 bases agree with TRBD1. Trimming took 2 bases from V and 4 from J; bases not matched to a gene: 4. This CDR3 region has 14 residues. CDR1 is SGHDT, CDR2 YYEEEE, per germline. DNA for the CDR3: TGTGCCAGCAGCTTTTGGACAGGGCTCTATGGCTACACCTTC. Amino acids: CASSFWTGLYGYTF. Combining the CDR3 with reference TRBV5-6 and TRBJ1-2 gives the whole variable domain DAGVTQSPTHLIKTRGQQVTLRCSPKSGHDTVSWYQQALGQGPQFIFQYYEEEERQRGNFPDRFSGHQFPNYSSELNVNALLLGDSALYLCASSFWTGLYGYTFGSGTRLTVV.

This clone was seen more than once but under ten times. This chain uses TRBV6-6 with TRBJ2-7; D is perhaps TRBD2 (7 bases). This CDR3 region has 13 residues. Deletions cut 6 bases from V and 2 bases from J, with 11 bases between. CDR1 MNHNY and CDR2 SVGAGI come from the germline V gene (reference sequence). Written as DNA, the CDR3 is TGTGCCAGCAGGGGGGGGCGGACCTACGAGCAGTACTTC. This sequence encodes CASRGGRTYEQYF.

This clone has only a few counts. This chain links TRBV29-1 with TRBJ2-3; tentatively, D is TRBD2 (5 bases). V was pared by 0 bases and J by 6 bases, with 13 bases between. Germline assignment: CDR1 SQVTM and CDR2 ANQGSEA. This CDR3 region has 14 residues. CDR3 sequence reads: CSVEDYRGPDTQYF. CDR3 coding DNA: TGCAGCGTTGAAGATTATAGAGGGCCGGATACGCAGTATTTT.

Only a few counts were recorded for this clone. The chain carries TRBV9 and TRBJ1-5, with D possibly matching TRBD1 (5 bases). The V end lost 3 bases, the J end lost 7 bases, and 17 bases lay between the germline ends. CDR3 length: 15 residues. Germline CDR1 reads SGDLS; CDR2 reads YYNGEE. Written as DNA, the CDR3 is TGTGCCAGCAGCGCGGGCCAGGGTATTCGGCAGCCCCAGCATTTT. Its protein is CASSAGQGIRQPQHF. Looking up the rest from reference TRBV9 and TRBJ1-5 gives the full variable domain: DSGVTQTPKHLITATGQRVTLRCSPRSGDLSVYWYQQSLDQGLQFLIQYYNGEERAKGNILERFSAQQFPDLHSELNLSSLELGDSALYFCASSAGQGIRQPQHFGDGTRLSIL.

The V and J genes are TRBV30 and TRBJ2-2, with a weak D call TRBD1 (7 bases). Germline V lookup: CDR1 GTSNPN, CDR2 SVGIG (reference sequence). This CDR3 is built from 17 residues. V was clipped by 3 bases and J by 7 bases, with 24 bases between them. The DNA of the CDR3 is TGTGCCTGGAGGGGAGGACAGGCCCGGACTTATGTCGGGGAGCTGTTTTTT. Its protein product is CAWRGGQARTYVGELFF.

The chain has TRBV4-1 and TRBJ2-2; 11 bases are a match to TRBD2. Germline assignment: CDR1 MGHRA and CDR2 YSYEKL. This CDR3 region has 18 residues. After removal of 1 base from V and 3 bases from J, the junction contained 7 bases not matched to a gene. The CDR3 spells CASSQVTSGSGHTGELFF. Written as DNA, the CDR3 is TGCGCCAGCAGCCAAGTAACTAGCGGGAGCGGGCACACCGGGGAGCTGTTTTTT.

The chain combines TRBV19 with TRBJ2-7; D not resolved. Deletions cut 6 bases from V and 0 bases from J, with 15 bases between. This CDR3 spans 15 amino acids. Per the germline V gene, CDR1 is LNHDA and CDR2 is SQIVND (reference sequence). CDR3 coding DNA: TGTGCCAGTAGCGCGGCGGCCTCAAGCTCCTACGAGCAGTACTTC. It translates to CASSAAASSSYEQYF. Together with reference TRBV19 and TRBJ2-7, the CDR3 gives the full variable domain: DGGITQSPKYLFRKEGQNVTLSCEQNLNHDAMYWYRQDPGQGLRLIYYSQIVNDFQKGDIAEGYSVSREKKESFPLTVTSAQKNPTAFYLCASSAAASSSYEQYFGPGTRLTVT.

J is TRBJ2-1 and V is TRBV19; possibly TRBD2 for D (5 bases). This CDR3 is 15 amino acids long. CDR1 is LNHDA and CDR2 is SQIVND in the germline V gene (reference sequence). V was pared by 5 bases and J by 5 bases, with 16 bases between. CDR3 protein: CASSVGLAWDNEQFF. The CDR3 DNA sequence: TGTGCCAGTAGTGTAGGGCTAGCTTGGGACAATGAGCAGTTCTTC.

This chain uses TRBV2 with TRBJ2-5; 7 positions agree with TRBD2. The germline V gene has CDR1 SNHLY and CDR2 FYNNEI. V trimming: 1 base; J trimming: 11 bases; junction bases outside the gene matches: 7. The CDR3 is 13 residues long. The CDR3 bases are TGTGCCAGCAGTGAAGTGACCCCCGGGAGGCAGTACTTC. Translated, it gives CASSEVTPGRQYF. The full variable domain, with the rest looked up from reference TRBV2 and TRBJ2-5, is EPEVTQTPSHQVTQMGQEVILRCVPISNHLYFYWYRQILGQKVEFLVSFYNNEISEKSEIFDDQFSVERPDGSNFTLKIRSTKLEDSAMYFCASSEVTPGRQYFGPGTRLLVL.

The chain employs TRBV7-9 and TRBJ1-2, with D perhaps TRBD1 (5 bases). Per the germline V gene, CDR1 is SEHNR and CDR2 is FQNEAQ (reference sequence). This CDR3 is 13 amino acids long. Trimming removed 5 bases from V and 5 bases from J, with 12 bases in between. The CDR3 DNA reads TGTGCCAGCAGCCCGTCGGGGGGGTATGGCTACACCTTC. Translated, it gives CASSPSGGYGYTF.

This clone came up a few times. The rearrangement joins TRBV9 to TRBJ2-3, with 10 positions matching TRBD2. CDR3 length: 16 residues. In germline, CDR1 is SGDLS, CDR2 YYNGEE. V trimming: 4 bases; J trimming: 4 bases; junction bases outside the gene matches: 9. The CDR3 sequence is CASSSGTSVISDTQYF. DNA for the CDR3: TGTGCCAGCAGCTCCGGGACTAGCGTTATCTCAGATACGCAGTATTTT.

The chain employs TRBV30 and TRBJ1-5; D might be TRBD1 (6 bases). The CDR3 spans 11 residues. In germline, CDR1 is GTSNPN, CDR2 SVGIG (reference sequence). Trimming took 1 base from V and 8 from J, leaving 6 bases between them. The DNA of the CDR3 is TGTGCCTGGAGTGAGGGGGAGCCCCAGCATTTT. It specifies CAWSEGEPQHF.

The chain employs TRBV6-5 and TRBJ1-3; D not resolved. Deletions cut 2 bases from V and 0 bases from J, with 5 bases between. This CDR3 has 14 amino acids. Looked up from germline, CDR1 is MNHEY and CDR2 is SVGAGI. This CDR3 reads CASSYRISGNTIYF. CDR3 DNA sequence: TGTGCCAGCAGTTACCGTATCTCTGGAAACACCATATATTTT.

This clone is a singleton in its sample. This rearrangement joins TRBV6-4 to TRBJ1-2; D uncertain. The germline gives CDR1 MRHNA, CDR2 SNTAGT. The germline V and J ends were trimmed by 0 bases and 8 bases, with 13 bases remaining between them. This CDR3 is 14 amino acids long. CDR3 in amino acids: CASSDSDGAKGYTF. CDR3 nucleotides: TGTGCCAGCAGTGACTCTGACGGAGCGAAAGGCTACACCTTC.

This clone was found once. This sample includes further DNA sequences coding for the same CDR3. The chain employs TRBV5-1 and TRBJ2-5; D unresolved. Trimming took off 0 bases at V and 4 bases at J, with 4 bases between the two ends. The CDR3 is made up of 12 amino acids. Germline CDR1 and CDR2: SGHRS and YFSETQ. For the CDR3, the DNA is TGCGCCAGCAGCTTGGCCGGAGAGACCCAGTACTTC. Residues: CASSLAGETQYF.

The rearrangement uses TRBV6-5 and TRBJ1-1, with D possibly TRBD1 on 6 matching bases. Germline V gene lookup returns CDR1 MNHEY and CDR2 SVGAGI. Trimming shortened V by 8 bases and J by 1 base, and 11 bases separated the two germline ends. The CDR3 covers 13 residues. In DNA form, the CDR3 reads TGTGCCAGCGCTTACAGGGCGAACACTGAAGCTTTCTTT. This codes for CASAYRANTEAFF.

This chain links TRBV5-6 with TRBJ2-7, with 7 bases fitting TRBD1. From germline, CDR1 is SGHDT and CDR2 YYEEEE. Losses at the gene ends were 4 bases for V and 1 base for J; bases not matched to a gene: 8. The CDR3 length is 15 residues. The CDR3 region is CASSLGTDYSYEQYF. The DNA for the CDR3 is TGTGCCAGCAGCCTAGGGACAGATTATTCCTACGAGCAGTACTTC.

This clone was picked up a small number of times. The chain uses TRBV25-1 and TRBJ1-2; 7 nucleotides align to TRBD1. Germline V gene lookup returns CDR1 MGHDK and CDR2 SYGVNS. V gave up 4 bases and J gave up 7 bases; unmatched junction bases: 3. The CDR3 contains 12 residues. The CDR3 is CASSVGGGGYTF. The CDR3 region has the DNA TGTGCCAGCAGTGTAGGGGGCGGTGGCTACACCTTC.

This clone occurred a few times. The genes are TRBV19 and TRBJ1-1; D gene uncertain. The CDR3 covers 16 residues. Per germline, CDR1 LNHDA and CDR2 SQIVND (reference sequence). Between the trimmed V and J ends, which lost 3 bases and 7 bases, there was a span of 21 bases. DNA of the CDR3: TGTGCCAGTAGTATCCCCGCGGAGAACGGCCCCTATGAAGCTTTCTTT. Translation gives CASSIPAENGPYEAFF.

There are a few counts of this clone. The chain links TRBV18 to TRBJ1-4, with D unclear. The CDR3 extends over 13 amino acids. Trimming stripped 3 bases from V and 8 bases from J, with 10 bases between. CDR1 is KGHSH and CDR2 is LQKENI in the germline V gene. The CDR3 loop reads CASSPIGGEKLFF. In DNA form, the CDR3 reads TGTGCCAGCTCACCGATCGGAGGGGAAAAACTGTTTTTT.